The following is a T cell receptor beta chain sequence with its context. TCRdb called the 5' RACE reads again in MiXCR, with one record for every CDR3 protein. This table holds hundreds of thousands of distinct CDR3 sequences, roughly 25% found once. The data derive from a study of T-cell memory formation after mild COVID-19. Study information: For the most part, TCR clusters were specific to one donor.

The J segment lost 6 bases and the V segment lost 4 bases, leaving 21 bases of the junction unmatched. This CDR3 is built from 19 residues. The chain employs TRBV23-1 and TRBJ2-1, with 7 bases lining up with TRBD1. TRBV23-1 is treated as an ORF (open reading frame) with a function not yet certain. The TCR was taken from an adult woman who had mild COVID-19 (a few samples of this study predate the infection). Cell type and time point are not known. Sequencing input: PBMCs or a T cell subset sorted from them (not recorded which). For the CDR3, the DNA is TGCGCCAGCAGTCTCTGCCCTGACAGGGTGTCCGAGAGGGGCAATGAGCAGTTCTTC. This sequence encodes CASSLCPDRVSERGNEQFF.